This entry lists 30 T cell receptor beta chains sequenced from one sample in a study of early T cells in non-severe SARS-CoV-2 infection. TCRdb independently ran MiXCR on the 5' RACE reads; one entry per CDR3 protein. The sample includes about 29,000 distinct CDR3 sequences, roughly 4.5% seen only once; the top ten take about 10%. Sequenced material: whole blood. The receptors stem from an adult who was a healthcare worker with PCR-confirmed SARS-CoV-2 infection or an uninfected control (not recorded which).

Ten or more counts support this clonotype. The chain has TRBV10-3 and TRBJ1-6; D possibly corresponds to TRBD1 (5 bases). Germline-derived CDR1 and CDR2 are ENHRY and SYGVKD. The CDR3 loop spans 14 amino acids. Trimming took off 6 bases at V and 8 bases at J, with 14 bases between the two ends. CDR3 sequence (DNA): TGTGCCATCAGCCGCAGGGATGCGGATTCACCCCTCCACTTT. Amino acids: CAISRRDADSPLHF.

This clonotype has ten or more counts. The DNA for the CDR3 is TGCAGTGCTAGAGATGAGAGGGAGGGCCACAATGAGCAGTTCTTC. Residues: CSARDEREGHNEQFF. V is TRBV20-1 and J is TRBJ2-1, with 7 bases aligning to TRBD2. The V and J ends lost 0 bases and 5 bases, in that order; junction bases with no gene match: 7. CDR1 is DFQATT, CDR2 SNEGSKA, per germline (reference sequence). This CDR3 has 15 residues.

At least ten counts were recorded for this clonotype. The chain links TRBV15 to TRBJ2-5; D possibly corresponds to TRBD1 (5 bases). Trimming took 3 bases from V and 7 from J, leaving 15 bases between them. This CDR3 spans 14 amino acids. CDR1 is LNHNV, CDR2 YYDKDF, per germline (reference sequence). The CDR3 sequence is CATSRLTVPVTQYF. The CDR3 bases are TGTGCCACCAGCAGGCTGACAGTACCGGTGACCCAGTACTTC.

This clonotype came up a few times. A much larger clonotype is one base distant, so this may be a read error. The chain has TRBV19 and TRBJ2-2, with unresolved D. Germline CDR1 and CDR2: LNHDA and SQIVND (reference sequence). The CDR3 is 18 residues long. The germline V and J ends were trimmed by 0 bases and 6 bases, with 20 bases remaining between them. CDR3 sequence: CASSIDRLAQSLAGELFF. For the CDR3, the DNA is TGTGCCAGTAGTATAGATCGATTAGCCCAAAGCCTCGCCGGGGAGCTGTTTTTT.

The gene calls are TRBV18 and TRBJ2-1; 8 bases line up with TRBD2. V lost 3 bases and J lost 0; bases outside the gene matches: 7. The CDR3 runs 17 residues. Germline assignment: CDR1 KGHSH and CDR2 LQKENI. The CDR3: CASSPTDSGISYNEQFF. CDR3 in DNA: TGTGCCAGCTCACCTACCGATAGCGGGATCTCCTACAATGAGCAGTTCTTC.

The chain has TRBV28 and TRBJ2-4; D assignment may be TRBD1 or TRBD2 (5 bases each). The CDR3 has 15 residues. The germline CDR1 and CDR2 sequences are MDHEN and SYDVKM. Trimming took 5 bases from V and 7 from J, leaving 18 bases between them. CDR3: CASSPPWGTLNIQYF. The CDR3 DNA reads TGTGCCAGCAGTCCCCCTTGGGGGACCTTGAACATTCAGTACTTC.

This clonotype was detected many times. V usage is TRBV12-3 or TRBV12-4 and J usage is TRBJ1-5, with 9 bases identical to TRBD1. The CDR3 runs 14 residues. J lost 6 bases, V lost 6 bases, and 6 bases had no gene match. CDR3 loop: CASSQTGGGQPQHF. The CDR3 bases are TGTGCCAGCAGCCAAACAGGGGGCGGTCAGCCCCAGCATTTT.

This clonotype was detected ten times or more. The chain carries TRBV11-3 and TRBJ2-2, with 11 nucleotides matching TRBD2. V lost 3 bases to trimming and J lost 5 bases; unmatched junction nucleotides: 2. This CDR3 is 15 amino acids long. The germline CDR1 and CDR2 sequences are SGHNT and YENEEA. The CDR3 sequence: CASSFRTSGTGELFF. CDR3 nucleotides: TGTGCCAGCAGCTTCAGGACTAGCGGGACCGGGGAGCTGTTTTTT.

This rearrangement joins TRBV7-3 to TRBJ2-3, with TRBD2 identical over 9 bases. Trimming cost V 3 bases and J 3 bases; bases outside gene matches: 4. Germline values: CDR1 SGHTA, CDR2 FQGTGA. The CDR3 runs to 15 residues. The CDR3 sequence: CASSFSGSGTDTQYF. DNA of the CDR3: TGTGCCAGCAGCTTTAGCGGGAGCGGTACAGATACGCAGTATTTT.

The chain couples TRBV9 to TRBJ1-1; no clear D. The germline CDR1 and CDR2 sequences are SGDLS and YYNGEE. Trimming took off 0 bases at V and 0 bases at J, with 3 bases between the two ends. The CDR3 extends over 13 amino acids. The CDR3 sequence: CASSVDLNTEAFF. The DNA for the CDR3 is TGTGCCAGCAGCGTAGATTTGAACACTGAAGCTTTCTTT.

The CDR3 protein is CASSVKGIGDISYNSPLHF. In nucleotides, the CDR3 is TGTGCCAGCAGCGTAAAGGGGATTGGAGACATCTCCTATAATTCACCCCTCCACTTT. The chain combines TRBV7-8 with TRBJ1-6, with D possibly TRBD1 on 5 matching bases. The ends were cut back, 5 bases at V and 0 bases at J, with 20 bases in the middle. Germline loops: CDR1 SGHVS, CDR2 FQNEAQ. This CDR3 contains 19 residues.

This clonotype was counted only a few times. The chain has TRBV20-1 and TRBJ2-1, with D unresolved. Germline-derived CDR1 and CDR2 are DFQATT and SNEGSKA (reference sequence). CDR3 size: 11 residues. V was trimmed by 8 bases and J by 4 bases, leaving 9 bases between them. The CDR3 coding sequence is TGCAGTCCTACTGGGTACAATGAGCAGTTCTTC. Protein sequence: CSPTGYNEQFF.

This clonotype was recorded at least ten times. This sequence joins TRBV28 and TRBJ1-1; no reliable D call. Germline V CDR1 and CDR2: MDHEN, SYDVKM. CDR3 length: 15 amino acids. Trimming took 3 bases from V and 3 from J, leaving 14 bases between them. The CDR3 DNA reads TGTGCCAGCAGTTTGGGCCAACTGATGCACACTGAAGCTTTCTTT. It yields the protein CASSLGQLMHTEAFF.

The CDR3 nucleotides read TGTGCCGCAGCGGAGTCGATTTACAATGAGCAGTTCTTC. It codes for CAAAESIYNEQFF. V usage is TRBV6-5 and J usage is TRBJ2-1; the D gene is possibly TRBD2 (5 bases). Trimming shortened V by 11 bases and J by 4 bases, and 15 bases separated the two germline ends. Germline CDR1 reads MNHEY; CDR2 reads SVGAGI. This CDR3 contains 13 residues.

In its sample, this clonotype was seen many times. This sequence joins TRBV18 and TRBJ1-1; 8 nucleotides agree with TRBD1. Germline CDR1 is KGHSH and CDR2 is LQKENI. The J segment lost 6 bases and the V segment lost 3 bases, leaving 6 bases of the junction unmatched. The CDR3 runs 14 residues. CDR3 residues: CASSPDRAMPEAFF. CDR3 coding DNA: TGTGCCAGCTCACCGGACAGGGCGATGCCTGAAGCTTTCTTT.

In this sample, this clonotype turned up a few times. The chain is built from TRBV20-1 and TRBJ2-7; no definite D call. CDR3 length: 14 amino acids. Trimming took 6 bases from V and 3 from J, leaving 18 bases between them. Germline CDR1 and CDR2: DFQATT and SNEGSKA (reference sequence). The CDR3 DNA is TGCAGTGCCATAGACAAACAAAGACTCTACGAGCAGTACTTC. It is translated as CSAIDKQRLYEQYF.

This clonotype was observed at least ten times. The J gene is TRBJ1-1, the V gene TRBV5-6; perhaps TRBD1 as D (6 bases). Trimming cost V 3 bases and J 3 bases, with 21 bases left between them. Germline V gives CDR1 SGHDT, CDR2 YYEEEE. This CDR3 has 17 amino acids. The CDR3 DNA sequence: TGTGCCAGCAGCTCGTACAGGGCGAGGAGGTCGTACACTGAAGCTTTCTTT. Its protein product is CASSSYRARRSYTEAFF.

There are a few counts of this clonotype. This chain uses TRBV7-8 with TRBJ2-1; maybe TRBD1 (6 bases). From germline, CDR1 is SGHVS and CDR2 FQNEAQ. V was shortened by 5 bases and J by 0 bases, with 17 bases between the two germline ends. The CDR3 contains 17 residues. This CDR3 is CASSAYQGTSSYNEQFF. In DNA form, the CDR3 reads TGTGCCAGCAGCGCGTATCAGGGGACGAGCTCCTACAATGAGCAGTTCTTC.

This clonotype was detected many times. The V gene is TRBV24-1, the J gene TRBJ2-1; 7 bases are shared with TRBD2. Germline CDR1 KGHDR, CDR2 SFDVKD. The CDR3 loop spans 18 amino acids. Germline trimming cut 0 bases from V and 1 base from J; bases unmatched to any gene: 8. CDR3 residues: CATSDLQASGESYNEQFF. CDR3 in DNA: TGTGCCACCAGTGATTTGCAGGCCAGCGGGGAATCCTACAATGAGCAGTTCTTC.

Here the CDR3 DNA reads TGTGCCAGCAGCCCCATCGCCGGGGAGCTGTTTTTT. Amino acids: CASSPIAGELFF. The chain carries TRBV12-3 or TRBV12-4 and TRBJ2-2, with D unresolved. The CDR3 loop spans 12 amino acids. Trimming took 6 bases from V and 6 from J, leaving 8 bases between them.

This clonotype appeared many times. The chain recombines TRBV20-1 with TRBJ2-6, with TRBD2 matching over 11 bases. J gave up 4 bases and V 3 bases, and 11 bases lay outside the gene matches. Germline CDR1 and CDR2: DFQATT and SNEGSKA (reference sequence). The CDR3 has 18 residues. CDR3 amino acids: CSASVASGRRAGANVLTF. The DNA for the CDR3 is TGCAGTGCTAGTGTCGCTAGCGGGAGGAGGGCCGGGGCCAACGTCCTGACTTTC.

This clonotype was detected only a few times. The chain is built from TRBV4-3 and TRBJ2-2, with 7 bases aligning to TRBD2. Germline CDR1 and CDR2: LGHNA and YSLEER. CDR3 length: 16 amino acids. V lost 1 base to trimming and J lost 1 base; unmatched junction nucleotides: 3. Here the CDR3 reads CASSQVASGNTGELFF. CDR3 DNA: TGCGCCAGCAGCCAAGTTGCTAGCGGGAACACCGGGGAGCTGTTTTTT.

Many counts were recorded for this clonotype. The V gene is TRBV7-2, the J gene TRBJ2-1; D is perhaps TRBD2 (6 bases). The CDR3 is 14 residues long. V lost 6 bases and J 2 bases, leaving 11 bases between the germline ends. Germline V CDR1 and CDR2: SGHTA, FQGNSA. The CDR3 spells CASRERVTYNEQFF. CDR3 nucleotide sequence: TGTGCCAGCAGGGAGCGGGTAACCTACAATGAGCAGTTCTTC. Full variable domain (remainder filled in from reference TRBV7-2 and TRBJ2-1): GAGVSQSPSNKVTEKGKDVELRCDPISGHTALYWYRQSLGQGLEFLIYFQGNSAPDKSGLPSDRFSAERTGGSVSTLTIQRTQQEDSAVYLCASRERVTYNEQFFGPGTRLTVL.

This clonotype occurred many times. The rearrangement uses TRBV4-3 and TRBJ1-1; the D gene is possibly TRBD1 (5 bases). The V end lost 1 base, the J end lost 7 bases, and 16 bases lay between the germline ends. Germline values: CDR1 LGHNA, CDR2 YSLEER. The CDR3 loop spans 15 amino acids. CDR3 coding DNA: TGCGCCAGCAGCCAAGCAGAAAGGGTCGACAGTGAAGCTTTCTTT. Translation gives CASSQAERVDSEAFF.

This clonotype was seen ten or more times. This chain connects TRBV7-9 to TRBJ1-5; a possible D gene is TRBD1 (5 bases). Germline CDR1 SEHNR, CDR2 FQNEAQ (reference sequence). With 1 base removed from V and 0 bases from J, the gap between germline ends came to 13 bases. The CDR3 runs 17 residues. In DNA form, the CDR3 reads TGTGCCAGCAGCTTAGGTGGTCAGGGAGGTAGCAATCAGCCCCAGCATTTT. It translates to CASSLGGQGGSNQPQHF. Full variable domain (outside the CDR3, taken from reference TRBV7-9 and TRBJ1-5): DTGVSQNPRHKITKRGQNVTFRCDPISEHNRLYWYRQTLGQGPEFLTYFQNEAQLEKSRLLSDRFSAERPKGSFSTLEIQRTEQGDSAMYLCASSLGGQGGSNQPQHFGDGTRLSIL.

The table lists this clonotype with many counts. This chain uses TRBV19 with TRBJ2-7; 10 bases fit TRBD1. The CDR3 runs 13 residues. The junction had 9 bases not matched to a gene; V was cut back by 11 bases and J by 5 bases. CDR1 and CDR2 from the germline V gene are LNHDA and SQIVND (reference sequence). CDR3 region: CASRDRGSNEQYF. CDR3 DNA sequence: TGTGCCTCCCGGGACAGGGGTTCCAACGAGCAGTACTTC. The whole variable domain, filled in from reference TRBV19 and TRBJ2-7, reads DGGITQSPKYLFRKEGQNVTLSCEQNLNHDAMYWYRQDPGQGLRLIYYSQIVNDFQKGDIAEGYSVSREKKESFPLTVTSAQKNPTAFYLCASRDRGSNEQYFGPGTRLTVT.

Ten or more counts support this clonotype. The rearrangement joins TRBV27 to TRBJ2-1; 9 positions match TRBD2. This CDR3 is built from 17 residues. V lost 4 bases to trimming and J lost 2 bases; unmatched junction nucleotides: 9. Germline CDR1 MNHEY, CDR2 SMNVEV (reference sequence). DNA for the CDR3: TGTGCCAGCAGTTCACCCTCAGCGGGAGGCGCCTACAATGAGCAGTTCTTC. Protein product: CASSSPSAGGAYNEQFF.

The rearrangement links TRBV19 to TRBJ1-6, with D hard to call. The germline V and J ends were trimmed by 7 bases and 10 bases, with 20 bases remaining between them. The CDR3 covers 15 residues. From germline, CDR1 is LNHDA and CDR2 SQIVND (reference sequence). CDR3 nucleotides: TGTGCCAGTACCCCGTCTGGGAACCATGGATCACCCCTCCACTTT. This translates into CASTPSGNHGSPLHF.

This clonotype was detected ten times or more. CDR3 in amino acids: CASSSRWTSGSSSGYNEQFF. The CDR3 DNA sequence: TGTGCCAGCAGCTCCCGTTGGACTAGCGGGAGTAGTTCGGGCTACAATGAGCAGTTCTTC. The chain carries TRBV13 and TRBJ2-1; 13 positions match TRBD2. The CDR3 contains 20 residues. Trimming removed 4 bases from V and 3 bases from J; junction bases left unmatched: 15. Germline CDR1 reads PRHDT; CDR2 reads FYEKMQ (reference sequence).

This clonotype was counted many times. CDR3: CASSLVEKPYEQYF. CDR3 DNA sequence: TGTGCCAGCAGCTTAGTCGAGAAACCCTACGAGCAGTACTTC. This rearrangement joins TRBV5-4 to TRBJ2-7; no clear D gene. Germline V gene lookup returns CDR1 SGHNT and CDR2 YYREEE (reference sequence). V was shortened by 2 bases and J by 2 bases, with 11 bases between the two germline ends. The CDR3 consists of 14 residues.